This T cell receptor beta chain originates from a study of blood T cells in healthy people across ages. This clonotype was seen more than once but under ten times. Germline CDR1 reads MDHEN; CDR2 reads SYDVKM. The J segment lost 7 bases and the V segment lost 7 bases, leaving 8 bases of the junction unmatched. CDR3 length equals 15 residues. It was with a sample-barcoded 5' primer and a J-beta primer mix that a second PCR of roughly 7 to 11 cycles was run. Every sample returned 3 million or more CDR3-containing paired-end reads. Via MiXCR, TCRdb re-called the 5' RACE reads, giving one row per CDR3 protein. This table holds over a million distinct CDR3 sequences, around 27% found once. Per sample, a minimum of 6 million PBMCs were isolated. This sample also appeared in a second study, on T cells of mothers and their children. That source reports: Each mother yielded more than 9 million TCR beta CDR3 reads. Each child yielded millions of reads. For related and unrelated pairs alike, thymic selection shapes TCR recombination output similarly.

The clonotype originates from a girl aged 2-10 years in good health. The gene calls are TRBV28 and TRBJ2-1, with 12 bases that match TRBD1. The specimen was blood. The CDR3 protein is CASTRGDRGLNEQFF. The CDR3 DNA reads as TGTGCCAGCACCCGCGGGGACAGGGGGCTGAATGAGCAGTTCTTC.